Each of the 6 T cell receptor beta chains below was sequenced from the same sample in a study of regulatory T cells in long-lasting Graves disease. The time point is: newly diagnosed GD, antithyroid drugs for less than 3 months. TCR sequences were obtained from RNA taken from PBMCs. Researchers made TCR beta libraries by using iRepertoire HTBI primers and running Arm-PCR on CDR3 regions. Each CDR3 protein gets one entry after TCRdb re-called the multiplex PCR reads with MiXCR. Of approximately 560,000 distinct CDR3 sequences in the sample, more than 15% are singletons; the top ten hold more than 10%. The sample was also reused in another study, on T cells in Graves' hyperthyroidism and ophthalmopathy.

The sample was peripheral blood mononuclear cells (PBMCs), taken at new diagnosis, from a patient treated with antithyroid drugs. The receptors shown here come from a young man with Graves disease.

This clonotype occurred many times. The chain recombines TRBV6-1 with TRBJ2-7; possible D gene TRBD1, 6 bases. In germline, CDR1 is MNHNS, CDR2 SASEGT. Trimming pared 5 bases from V and 2 bases from J, leaving 10 bases between. This CDR3 spans 13 amino acids. CDR3 sequence reads: CASSTGFAYEQYF. The DNA for the CDR3 is TGTGCCAGCAGTACAGGGTTTGCCTACGAGCAGTACTTC.

This clonotype was seen at least ten times. The chain combines TRBV7-9 with TRBJ2-3; 14 positions agree with TRBD2. The germline V gene has CDR1 SEHNR and CDR2 FQNEAQ (reference sequence). The CDR3 contains 20 residues. V dropped 2 bases and J dropped 1; count of bases not matched to a gene: 11. The CDR3 sequence is CASSLPLGLAGEGGTDTQYF. DNA of the CDR3: TGTGCCAGCAGCTTACCTTTGGGACTAGCGGGAGAAGGGGGCACAGATACGCAGTATTTT.

This chain connects TRBV29-1 to TRBJ1-2; no definite D call. The V and J ends lost 0 bases and 8 bases respectively, with 4 bases between them. CDR3 length: 10 amino acids. The germline CDR1 and CDR2 sequences are SQVTM and ANQGSEA. CDR3 sequence reads: CSVEDLGYTF. CDR3 coding DNA: TGCAGCGTTGAAGATCTCGGCTACACCTTC.

This clonotype came up a few times. It may be a read error: a sequence one base away is much more abundant. This sequence joins TRBV20-1 and TRBJ2-7; either TRBD1 or TRBD2 may fit D (5 bases each). Germline V gene data show CDR1 as DFQATT and CDR2 as SNEGSKA (reference sequence). The CDR3 sequence is 12 residues long. CDR3 loop: CSARGRAGEQCF. As DNA, the CDR3 is TGCAGTGCTAGGGGCAGGGCGGGTGAGCAGTGCTTC.

In regard to this clonotype: This sequence may be a read error, since a much larger clone differs from it by one base. V usage is TRBV10-3 and J usage is TRBJ1-1, with D unresolved. The CDR3 runs to 12 residues. Germline CDR1 reads ENHRY; CDR2 reads SYGVKD. The germline V and J ends were trimmed by 3 bases and 1 base, with 3 bases remaining between them. Written as DNA, the CDR3 is TGTGCCATCAGTGAACAGAACACTGAAGCTTTCTTT. Translated: CAISEQNTEAFF.

Worth noting for this clonotype: A read error is possible here, since a much larger clone lies one base away. The rearrangement links TRBV12-3 or TRBV12-4 to TRBJ1-3; D gene unclear. The CDR3 is made up of 14 amino acids. CDR3 loop: CASTSGGNGNTTYF. DNA for the CDR3: TGTGCCAGCACCTCAGGAGGGAATGGGAACACCACATATTTT.